The 6 T cell receptor beta chains presented below share a single source sample, sequenced in a study of a mutant IDH1 vaccine in newly diagnosed glioma. Repertoires were generated with immunoSEQ multiplex PCR, while TCRdb's copy carries only in-frame clones and drops some. The table has approximately 81,000 clones, roughly 85% seen once. Time point noted: week 23, last vaccination. Topical imiquimod was applied with each vaccine dose, which held 300 ug of mutant IDH1 20-mer peptide. These receptors' targets are unknown. The material was PBMCs, obtained from a glioma patient whose treatment included an IDH1 peptide vaccine. The receptor set was obtained from a man aged 25-40 years with glioma. Some clones in this sample may be carry-over from other donors' samples.

V gene TRBV6-1 combines with J gene TRBJ2-7, with D hard to call. Between the trimmed V and J ends, which lost 11 bases and 1 base, there was a span of 9 bases. CDR1 and CDR2 from the germline V gene are MNHNS and SASEGT. This CDR3 is built from 11 residues. The CDR3 sequence: CAVQLSYEQYF. Here the CDR3 DNA reads TGTGCCGTGCAATTATCCTACGAGCAGTACTTC.

The CDR3 DNA reads as TGTGCCAGCAGTGTCTTTGGGACTGGGGACACTGAAGCTTTCTTT. This gives the protein CASSVFGTGDTEAFF. V and J are TRBV6-1 and TRBJ1-1; a possible D gene is TRBD1 (5 bases). Germline V gene data show CDR1 as MNHNS and CDR2 as SASEGT. Trimming pared 4 bases from V and 3 bases from J, leaving 15 bases between. The length of the CDR3 is 15 residues.

The genes are TRBV5-5 and TRBJ1-5; unclear D gene. The V gene's germline CDR1 is SGHKS and CDR2 YYEKEE (reference sequence). This CDR3 is built from 13 residues. Trimming took 2 bases from V and 6 from J, leaving 9 bases between them. The CDR3 nucleotides are TGTGCCAGCAGCTTTGCAGAGCTTCAGCCCCAGCATTTT. As protein: CASSFAELQPQHF.

The chain links TRBV29-1 to TRBJ1-3; D is ambiguous. V gave up 2 bases and J gave up 0 bases, with 8 bases separating them. Looked up from germline, CDR1 is SQVTM and CDR2 is ANQGSEA. The CDR3 loop spans 14 amino acids. The CDR3 coding sequence is TGCAGCGTTGAAATGGGTTACTCTGGAAACACCATATATTTT. The encoded protein is CSVEMGYSGNTIYF.

The gene calls are TRBV18 and TRBJ2-7; 9 nucleotides line up with TRBD1. This CDR3 has 15 amino acids. The trim removed 1 base at V and 6 bases at J, leaving 7 bases unmatched. The germline gives CDR1 KGHSH, CDR2 LQKENI. CDR3: CASSPQQGAQGEQYF. CDR3 sequence (DNA): TGTGCCAGCTCACCACAACAGGGGGCGCAAGGCGAGCAGTACTTC. The full variable domain, with the rest looked up from reference TRBV18 and TRBJ2-7, is NAGVMQNPRHLVRRRGQEARLRCSPMKGHSHVYWYRQLPEEGLKFMVYLQKENIIDESGMPKERFSAEFPKEGPSILRIQQVVRGDSAAYFCASSPQQGAQGEQYFGPGTRLTVT.

V usage is TRBV28 and J usage is TRBJ2-6, with a tentative D call TRBD2 (6 bases). The CDR3 has 15 residues. The V and J ends lost 6 bases and 0 bases respectively, with 9 bases between them. CDR1 and CDR2 (germline): MDHEN, SYDVKM. CDR3 in amino acids: CASRDGGSGANVLTF. In DNA, the CDR3 is TGTGCCAGCAGGGACGGGGGCTCTGGGGCCAACGTCCTGACTTTC. The variable domain in full, with the rest retrieved from reference TRBV28 and TRBJ2-6, is DVKVTQSSRYLVKRTGEKVFLECVQDMDHENMFWYRQDPGLGLRLIYFSYDVKMKEKGDIPEGYSVSREKKERFSLILESASTNQTSMYLCASRDGGSGANVLTFGAGSRLTVL.